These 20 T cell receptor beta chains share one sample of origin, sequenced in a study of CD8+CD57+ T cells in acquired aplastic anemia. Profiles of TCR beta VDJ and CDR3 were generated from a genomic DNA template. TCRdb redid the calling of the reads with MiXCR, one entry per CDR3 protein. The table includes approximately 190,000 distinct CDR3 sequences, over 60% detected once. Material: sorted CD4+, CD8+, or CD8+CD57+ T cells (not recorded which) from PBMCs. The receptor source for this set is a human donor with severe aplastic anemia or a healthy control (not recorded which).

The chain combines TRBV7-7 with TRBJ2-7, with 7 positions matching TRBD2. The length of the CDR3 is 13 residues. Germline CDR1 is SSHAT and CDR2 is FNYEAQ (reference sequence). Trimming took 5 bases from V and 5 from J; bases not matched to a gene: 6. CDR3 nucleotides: TGTGCCAGCAGCCCTTTTGCGGGGGACGAGCAGTACTTC. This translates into CASSPFAGDEQYF.

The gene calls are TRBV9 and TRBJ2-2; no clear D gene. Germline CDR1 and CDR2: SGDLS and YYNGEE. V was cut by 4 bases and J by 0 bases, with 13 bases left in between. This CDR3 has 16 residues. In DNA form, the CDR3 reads TGTGCCAGCAGCATCAGTGTAAAAGCGAACACCGGGGAGCTGTTTTTT. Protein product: CASSISVKANTGELFF.

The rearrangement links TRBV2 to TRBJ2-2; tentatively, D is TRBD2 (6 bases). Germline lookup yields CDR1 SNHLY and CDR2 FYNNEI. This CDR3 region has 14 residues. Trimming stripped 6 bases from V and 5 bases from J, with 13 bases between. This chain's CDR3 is CASRGGSSTGELFF. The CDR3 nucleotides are TGTGCCAGCAGGGGGGGAAGCAGTACCGGGGAGCTGTTTTTT.

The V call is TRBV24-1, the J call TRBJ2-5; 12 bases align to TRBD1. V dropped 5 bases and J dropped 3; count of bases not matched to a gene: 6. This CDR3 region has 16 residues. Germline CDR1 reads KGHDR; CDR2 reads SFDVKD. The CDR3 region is CATSVVGTGGEETQYF. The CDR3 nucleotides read TGTGCCACCAGTGTTGTGGGGACAGGGGGCGAAGAGACCCAGTACTTC.

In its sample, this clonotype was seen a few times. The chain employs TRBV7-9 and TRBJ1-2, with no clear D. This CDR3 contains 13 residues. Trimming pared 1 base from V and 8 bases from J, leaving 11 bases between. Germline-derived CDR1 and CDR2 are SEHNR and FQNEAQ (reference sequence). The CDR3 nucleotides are TGTGCCAGCAGCTTAGAAGTGCCCCGGGGCTACACCTTC. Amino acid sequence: CASSLEVPRGYTF.

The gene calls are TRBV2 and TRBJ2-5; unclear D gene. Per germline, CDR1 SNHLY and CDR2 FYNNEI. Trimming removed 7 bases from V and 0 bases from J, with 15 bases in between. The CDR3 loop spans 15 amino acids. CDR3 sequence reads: CASKVLGTYQETQYF. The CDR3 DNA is TGTGCCAGCAAGGTACTGGGCACTTACCAAGAGACCCAGTACTTC. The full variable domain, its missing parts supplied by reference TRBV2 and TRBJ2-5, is EPEVTQTPSHQVTQMGQEVILRCVPISNHLYFYWYRQILGQKVEFLVSFYNNEISEKSEIFDDQFSVERPDGSNFTLKIRSTKLEDSAMYFCASKVLGTYQETQYFGPGTRLLVL.

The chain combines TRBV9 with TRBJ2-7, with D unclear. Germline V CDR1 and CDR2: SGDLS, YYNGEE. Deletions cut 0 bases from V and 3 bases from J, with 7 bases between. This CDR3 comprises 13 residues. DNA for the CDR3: TGTGCCAGCAGCGTAGTAGACGGCTACGAGCAGTACTTC. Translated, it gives CASSVVDGYEQYF.

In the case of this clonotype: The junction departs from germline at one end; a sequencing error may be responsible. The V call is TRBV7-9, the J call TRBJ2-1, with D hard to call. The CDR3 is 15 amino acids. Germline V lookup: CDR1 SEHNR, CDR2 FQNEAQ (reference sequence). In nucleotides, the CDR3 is TGTGCCAGCAGTTTAGTGGCAGGCGCCTACAATGAGCAGTTCTTC. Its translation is CASSLVAGAYNEQFF.

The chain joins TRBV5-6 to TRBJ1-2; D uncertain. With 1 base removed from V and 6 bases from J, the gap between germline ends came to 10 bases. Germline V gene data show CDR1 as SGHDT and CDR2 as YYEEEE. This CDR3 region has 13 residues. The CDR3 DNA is TGTGCCAGCAGCTTGTTACGGGGTCATGGCTACACCTTC. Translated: CASSLLRGHGYTF.

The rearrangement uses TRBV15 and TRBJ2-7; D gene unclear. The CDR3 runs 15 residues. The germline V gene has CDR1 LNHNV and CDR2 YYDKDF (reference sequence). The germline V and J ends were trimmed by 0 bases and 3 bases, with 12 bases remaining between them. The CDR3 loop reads CATSRDRWKDYEQYF. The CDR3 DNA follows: TGTGCCACCAGCAGAGATAGGTGGAAGGACTACGAGCAGTACTTC.

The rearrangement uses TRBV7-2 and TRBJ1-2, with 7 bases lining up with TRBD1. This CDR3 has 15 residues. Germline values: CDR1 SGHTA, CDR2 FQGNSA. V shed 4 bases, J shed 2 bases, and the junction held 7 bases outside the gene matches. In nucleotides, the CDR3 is TGTGCCAGCAGCTCAAGACAGACAGGGAACTATGGCTACACCTTC. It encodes CASSSRQTGNYGYTF. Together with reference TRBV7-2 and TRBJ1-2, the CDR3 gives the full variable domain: GAGVSQSPSNKVTEKGKDVELRCDPISGHTALYWYRQSLGQGLEFLIYFQGNSAPDKSGLPSDRFSAERTGGSVSTLTIQRTQQEDSAVYLCASSSRQTGNYGYTFGSGTRLTVV.

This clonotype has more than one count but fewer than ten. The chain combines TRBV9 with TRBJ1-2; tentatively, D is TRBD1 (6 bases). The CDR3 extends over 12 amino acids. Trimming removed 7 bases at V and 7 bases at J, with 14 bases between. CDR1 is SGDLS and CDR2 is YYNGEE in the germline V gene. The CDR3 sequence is CASGGRAGGYTF. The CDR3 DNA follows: TGTGCCAGCGGGGGCAGGGCGGGTGGCTACACCTTC.

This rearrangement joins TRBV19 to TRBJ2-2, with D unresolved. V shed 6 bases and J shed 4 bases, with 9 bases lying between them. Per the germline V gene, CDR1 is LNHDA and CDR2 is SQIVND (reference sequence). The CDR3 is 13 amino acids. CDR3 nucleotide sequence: TGTGCCAGTAGGGAAAAGCTCACCGGGGAGCTGTTTTTT. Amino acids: CASREKLTGELFF.

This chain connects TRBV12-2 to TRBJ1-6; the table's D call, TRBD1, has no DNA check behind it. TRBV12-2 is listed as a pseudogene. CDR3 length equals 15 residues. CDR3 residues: CASRLGETVNSPLHF. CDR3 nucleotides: TGTGCAAGTCGCTTAGGGGAGACAGTCAATTCACCCCTCCACTTT.

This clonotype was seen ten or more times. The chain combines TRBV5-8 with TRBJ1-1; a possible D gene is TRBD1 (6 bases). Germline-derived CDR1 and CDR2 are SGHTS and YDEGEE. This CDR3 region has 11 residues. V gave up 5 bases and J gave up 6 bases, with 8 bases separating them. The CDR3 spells CASRQGSEAFF. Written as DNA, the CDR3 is TGTGCCAGCAGACAGGGCTCTGAAGCTTTCTTT.

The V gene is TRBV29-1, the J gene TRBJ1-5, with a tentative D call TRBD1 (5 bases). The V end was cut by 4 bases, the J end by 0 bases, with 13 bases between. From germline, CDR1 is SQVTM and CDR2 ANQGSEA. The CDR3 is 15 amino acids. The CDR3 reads CSVAKTADSNQPQHF. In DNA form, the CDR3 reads TGCAGCGTTGCTAAGACAGCGGATAGCAATCAGCCCCAGCATTTT.

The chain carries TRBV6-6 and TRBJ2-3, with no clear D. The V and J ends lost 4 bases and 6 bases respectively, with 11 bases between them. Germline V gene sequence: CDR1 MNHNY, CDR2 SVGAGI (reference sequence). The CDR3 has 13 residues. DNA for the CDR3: TGTGCCAGCAGTTCCACTGTTAGTGATACGCAGTATTTT. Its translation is CASSSTVSDTQYF.

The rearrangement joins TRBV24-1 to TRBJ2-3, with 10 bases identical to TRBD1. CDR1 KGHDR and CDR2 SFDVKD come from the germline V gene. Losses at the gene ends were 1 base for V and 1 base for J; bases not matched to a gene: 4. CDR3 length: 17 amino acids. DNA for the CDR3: TGTGCCACCAGTGATTTTTGGGGGACAGGGGGCACAGATACGCAGTATTTT. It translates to CATSDFWGTGGTDTQYF.

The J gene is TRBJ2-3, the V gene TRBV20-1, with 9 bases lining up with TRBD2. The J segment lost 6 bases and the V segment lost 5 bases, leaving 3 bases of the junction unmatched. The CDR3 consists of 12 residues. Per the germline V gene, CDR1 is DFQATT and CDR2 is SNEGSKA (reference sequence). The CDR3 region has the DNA TGCAGTGCTCCGCGGGAGGGCGATACGCAGTATTTT. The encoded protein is CSAPREGDTQYF.

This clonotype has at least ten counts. The CDR3 is CASEGQANTGELFF. CDR3 DNA: TGTGCCAGCGAAGGACAGGCGAACACCGGGGAGCTGTTTTTT. V is TRBV6-4 and J is TRBJ2-2; 7 nucleotides align to TRBD1. Germline V lookup: CDR1 MRHNA, CDR2 SNTAGT. The CDR3 is 14 amino acids. V lost 8 bases, J lost 0 bases, and 3 bases stayed unmatched.